This record concerns one T cell receptor (beta chain) sequence. Its antigen is not known. This record belongs to a study of blood T cells in healthy people across ages. Study-wide results and limits: Versus aged donors, long-lived donors had higher diversity and more naive CD4+ cells.

Together with a sample-barcoded 5' primer, a J-beta primer mix was included in a second PCR lasting about 7 to 11 cycles. Via MiXCR, TCRdb re-called the 5' RACE reads, giving one row per CDR3 protein. The sample has more than 900,000 distinct CDR3 sequences; under 35% are singletons. CDR3 length: 16 amino acids. The germline V gene encodes CDR1 MNHEY and CDR2 SVGAGI. V was clipped by 0 bases and J by 0 bases, with 11 bases between them. These data were also reused for a study on T cells of mothers and their children.

The TCR comes from a woman between 40 and 55 years old in good health. Sequenced: blood. The V gene is TRBV6-5, the J gene TRBJ1-1, with D possibly being TRBD1 (6 bases). The CDR3 reads CASSYSGGGMNTEAFF. The DNA of the CDR3 is TGTGCCAGCAGTTACTCAGGGGGAGGGATGAACACTGAAGCTTTCTTT.